This T cell receptor (beta chain) was identified in a study of early T cells in non-severe SARS-CoV-2 infection. For the study at large: Investigators sequenced bulk RNA drawn from unsorted whole blood, and chains remained unpaired. Overall study results and limits: VDJdb matches were skewed toward anti-spike CD8 T cell responses.

Attachment of unique molecular identifiers to individual cDNA molecules was performed. TCRdb re-called the 5' RACE reads with MiXCR, one entry per CDR3 protein. The sample yields 35,000 to 55,000 distinct CDR3 sequences, roughly 6.6% seen once. A few counts support this clonotype. Its cognate antigen is unknown. The CDR3 runs to 12 residues. Germline CDR1 is SEHNR and CDR2 is FQNEAQ (reference sequence). Trimming pared 5 bases from V and 8 bases from J, leaving 12 bases between. The TCR was taken from an adult who was a healthcare worker with PCR-confirmed SARS-CoV-2 infection or an uninfected control (not recorded which). The source was whole blood, collected at baseline. This chain links TRBV7-9 with TRBJ1-2; D is unclear. The DNA of the CDR3 is TGTGCCAGCAGCCCCGTTATACAGGGCTACACCTTC. Amino acids: CASSPVIQGYTF.